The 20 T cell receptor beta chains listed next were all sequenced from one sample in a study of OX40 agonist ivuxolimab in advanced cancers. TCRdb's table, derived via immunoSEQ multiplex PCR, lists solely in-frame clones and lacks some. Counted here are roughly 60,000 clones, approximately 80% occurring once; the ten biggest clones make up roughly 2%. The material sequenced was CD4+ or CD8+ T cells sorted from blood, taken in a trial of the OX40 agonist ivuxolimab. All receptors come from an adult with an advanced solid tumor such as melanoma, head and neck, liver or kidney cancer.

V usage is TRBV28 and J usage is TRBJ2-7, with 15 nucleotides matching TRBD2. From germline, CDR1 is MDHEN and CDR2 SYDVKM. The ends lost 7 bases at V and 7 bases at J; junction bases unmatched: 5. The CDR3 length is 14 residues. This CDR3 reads CASNSGTSGGEQYF. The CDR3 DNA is TGTGCCAGCAATTCCGGGACTAGCGGGGGGGAGCAGTACTTC.

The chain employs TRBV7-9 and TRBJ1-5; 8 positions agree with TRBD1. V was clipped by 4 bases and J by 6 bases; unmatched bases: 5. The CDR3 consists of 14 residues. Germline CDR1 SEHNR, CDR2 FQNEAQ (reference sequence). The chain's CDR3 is CASSSQGVSQPQHF. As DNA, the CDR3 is TGTGCCAGCAGCTCACAGGGGGTCTCTCAGCCCCAGCATTTT.

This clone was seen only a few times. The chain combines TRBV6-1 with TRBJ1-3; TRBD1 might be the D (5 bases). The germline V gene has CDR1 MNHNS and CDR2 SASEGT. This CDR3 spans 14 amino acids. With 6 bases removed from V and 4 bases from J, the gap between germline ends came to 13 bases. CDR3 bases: TGTGCCAGCAGGATATCGGGACTAGGAAACACCATATATTTT. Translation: CASRISGLGNTIYF.

CDR3 DNA sequence: TGTGCCAGCAGCGTCACGGGCAGGGGAGCAGATACGCAGTATTTT. Amino acids: CASSVTGRGADTQYF. The gene calls are TRBV9 and TRBJ2-3; D might be TRBD1 (6 bases). Per germline, CDR1 SGDLS and CDR2 YYNGEE. V gave up 2 bases and J gave up 4 bases, with 14 bases separating them. This CDR3 comprises 15 residues. Full variable domain (outside the CDR3, taken from reference TRBV9 and TRBJ2-3): DSGVTQTPKHLITATGQRVTLRCSPRSGDLSVYWYQQSLDQGLQFLIQYYNGEERAKGNILERFSAQQFPDLHSELNLSSLELGDSALYFCASSVTGRGADTQYFGPGTRLTVL.

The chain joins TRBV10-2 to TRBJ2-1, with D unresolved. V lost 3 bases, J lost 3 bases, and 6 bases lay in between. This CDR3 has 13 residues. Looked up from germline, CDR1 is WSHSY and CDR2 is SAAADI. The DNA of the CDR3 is TGCGCCAGCAGTGATTTCCGCTACAATGAGCAGTTCTTC. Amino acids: CASSDFRYNEQFF.

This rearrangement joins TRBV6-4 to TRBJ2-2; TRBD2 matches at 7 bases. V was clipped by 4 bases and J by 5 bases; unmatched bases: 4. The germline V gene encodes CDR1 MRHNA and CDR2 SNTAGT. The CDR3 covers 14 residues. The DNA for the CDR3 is TGTGCCAGCAGTGTTCGCGGGAGAACCGGGGAGCTGTTTTTT. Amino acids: CASSVRGRTGELFF.

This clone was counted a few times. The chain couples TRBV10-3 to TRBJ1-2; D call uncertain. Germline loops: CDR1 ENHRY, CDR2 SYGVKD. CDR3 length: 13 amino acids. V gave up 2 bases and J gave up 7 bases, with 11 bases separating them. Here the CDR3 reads CAISEALDAGYTF. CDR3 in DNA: TGTGCCATCAGTGAGGCCCTGGATGCTGGCTACACCTTC.

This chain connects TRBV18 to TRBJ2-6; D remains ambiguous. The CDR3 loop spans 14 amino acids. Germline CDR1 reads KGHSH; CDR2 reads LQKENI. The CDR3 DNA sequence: TGTGCAAGCCAGGCCTCAGCTGGGGCCAACGTCCTGACTTTC. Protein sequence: CASQASAGANVLTF.

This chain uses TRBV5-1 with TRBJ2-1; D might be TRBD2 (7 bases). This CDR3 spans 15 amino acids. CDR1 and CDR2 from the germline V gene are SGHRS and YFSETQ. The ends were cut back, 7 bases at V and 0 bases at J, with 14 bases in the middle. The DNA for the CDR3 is TGCGCCAGCGAGGGGGTAGCGGGCTCCTACAATGAGCAGTTCTTC. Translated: CASEGVAGSYNEQFF.

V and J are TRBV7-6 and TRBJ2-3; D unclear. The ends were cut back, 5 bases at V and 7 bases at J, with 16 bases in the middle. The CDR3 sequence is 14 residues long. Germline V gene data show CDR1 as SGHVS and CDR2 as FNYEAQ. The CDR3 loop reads CASSPASTGYTQYF. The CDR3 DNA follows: TGTGCCAGCAGCCCAGCATCTACGGGCTATACGCAGTATTTT.

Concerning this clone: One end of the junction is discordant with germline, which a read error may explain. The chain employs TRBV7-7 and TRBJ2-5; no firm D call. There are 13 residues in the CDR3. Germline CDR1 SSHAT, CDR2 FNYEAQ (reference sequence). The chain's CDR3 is CASSWIDGETQYF. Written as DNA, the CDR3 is TGTGCTAGCAGCTGGATAGATGGAGAGACCCAGTACTTC.

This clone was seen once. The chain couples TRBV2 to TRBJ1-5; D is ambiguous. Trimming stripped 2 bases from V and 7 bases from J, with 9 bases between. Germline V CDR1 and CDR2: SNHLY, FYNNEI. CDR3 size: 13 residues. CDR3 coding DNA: TGTGCCAGCAGTGAAAACCTCCGGCAGCCCCAGCATTTT. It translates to CASSENLRQPQHF.

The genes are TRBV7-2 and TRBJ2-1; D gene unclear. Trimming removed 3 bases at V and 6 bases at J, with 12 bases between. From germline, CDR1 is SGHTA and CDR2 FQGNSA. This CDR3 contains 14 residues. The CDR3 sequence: CASSLRGSLNEQFF. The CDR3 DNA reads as TGTGCCAGCAGCTTGAGAGGTAGTCTCAATGAGCAGTTCTTC. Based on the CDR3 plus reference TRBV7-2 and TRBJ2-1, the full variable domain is GAGVSQSPSNKVTEKGKDVELRCDPISGHTALYWYRQSLGQGLEFLIYFQGNSAPDKSGLPSDRFSAERTGGSVSTLTIQRTQQEDSAVYLCASSLRGSLNEQFFGPGTRLTVL.

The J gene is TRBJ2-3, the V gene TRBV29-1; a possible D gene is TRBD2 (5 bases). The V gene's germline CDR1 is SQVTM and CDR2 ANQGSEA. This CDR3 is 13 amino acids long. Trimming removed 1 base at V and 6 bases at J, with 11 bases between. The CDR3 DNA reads TGCAGCGTTGAAGCGGGAATGGGGGATACGCAGTATTTT. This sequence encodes CSVEAGMGDTQYF.

The CDR3 bases are TGTGCCAGCACGCTAGCAGACTACAATGAGCAGTTCTTC. Protein product: CASTLADYNEQFF. The chain employs TRBV2 and TRBJ2-1; D may be TRBD2 (5 bases). V was shortened by 7 bases and J by 3 bases, with 10 bases between the two germline ends. This CDR3 is built from 13 residues. Germline CDR1 SNHLY, CDR2 FYNNEI.

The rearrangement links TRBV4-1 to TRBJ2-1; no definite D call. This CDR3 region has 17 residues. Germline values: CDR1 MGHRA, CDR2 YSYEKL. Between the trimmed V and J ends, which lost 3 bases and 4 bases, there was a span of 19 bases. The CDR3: CASSHLLWGSRYNEQFF. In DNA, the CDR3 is TGCGCCAGCAGCCACCTCCTATGGGGTAGCAGATACAATGAGCAGTTCTTC.

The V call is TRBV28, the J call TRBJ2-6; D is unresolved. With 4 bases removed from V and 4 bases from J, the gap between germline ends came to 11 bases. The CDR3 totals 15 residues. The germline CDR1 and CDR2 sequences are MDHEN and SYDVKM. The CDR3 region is CASSSLNAGANVLTF. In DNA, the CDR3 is TGTGCCAGCAGTTCCCTCAATGCCGGGGCCAACGTCCTGACTTTC.

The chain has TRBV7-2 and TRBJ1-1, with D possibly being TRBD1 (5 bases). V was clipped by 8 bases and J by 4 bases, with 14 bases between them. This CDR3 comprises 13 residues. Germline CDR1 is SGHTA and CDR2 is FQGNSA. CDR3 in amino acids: CASLRDLVTEAFF. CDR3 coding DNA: TGTGCCAGCCTCAGGGATTTAGTCACTGAAGCTTTCTTT.

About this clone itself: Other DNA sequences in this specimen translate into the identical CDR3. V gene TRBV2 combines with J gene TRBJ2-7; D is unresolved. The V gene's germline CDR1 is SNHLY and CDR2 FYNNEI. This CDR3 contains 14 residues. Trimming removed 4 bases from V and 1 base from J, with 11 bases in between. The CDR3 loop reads CASSAGSLSYEQYF. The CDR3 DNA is TGTGCCAGCAGTGCTGGCAGCCTTTCCTACGAGCAGTACTTC.

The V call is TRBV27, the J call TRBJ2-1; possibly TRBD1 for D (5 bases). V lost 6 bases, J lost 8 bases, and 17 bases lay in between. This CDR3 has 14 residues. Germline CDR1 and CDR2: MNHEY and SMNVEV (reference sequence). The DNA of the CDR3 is TGTGCCAGCAGCCCTATTGGGGCCTCCGATGAGCAGTTCTTC. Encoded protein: CASSPIGASDEQFF.